Listed here are 19 T cell receptor beta chains from one sample, sequenced in a study of T cell changes during pregnancy in multiple sclerosis. The method was immunoSEQ multiplex PCR; TCRdb's version includes in-frame clones alone and lacks a portion of them. The sample shows some 99,000 clones, roughly nine tenths of them seen only once. The sequencing here drew on peripheral blood, taken after pregnancy. The receptors shown here come from a female donor in good health, enrolled as a control in a pregnancy study.

The V gene is TRBV4-2, the J gene TRBJ2-2; 11 bases line up with TRBD2. Germline V lookup: CDR1 LGHNA, CDR2 YNFKEQ. The trim removed 2 bases at V and 0 bases at J, leaving 11 bases unmatched. The CDR3 loop spans 20 amino acids. The CDR3 DNA is TGTGCCAGCAGCCAACCGGGCGTCTCTAGCGGGAGGTCGAACACCGGGGAGCTGTTTTTT. This codes for CASSQPGVSSGRSNTGELFF.

The chain has TRBV12-5 and TRBJ1-1, with TRBD1 matching 7 bases. V gave up 5 bases and J gave up 2 bases; unmatched junction bases: 5. The CDR3 is 14 amino acids. CDR1 is LGHNT and CDR2 is FRNRAP in the germline V gene. The CDR3 loop is CASGPTGSNTEAFF. The CDR3 DNA is TGTGCTAGTGGTCCGACAGGGTCCAACACTGAAGCTTTCTTT.

V and J are TRBV19 and TRBJ1-1; D is undetermined. Germline loops: CDR1 LNHDA, CDR2 SQIVND (reference sequence). CDR3 length: 13 residues. The V gene lost 1 base and the J gene lost 1 base, with 4 bases spanning the gap. CDR3 protein: CASSIGQNTEAFF. The CDR3 DNA follows: TGTGCCAGTAGTATAGGACAGAACACTGAAGCTTTCTTT.

The chain combines TRBV9 with TRBJ2-1, with no clear D. Germline V CDR1 and CDR2: SGDLS, YYNGEE. This CDR3 comprises 15 residues. V dropped 2 bases and J dropped 2 bases, with 11 bases sitting between them. This CDR3 reads CASSVLADTYNEQFF. The CDR3, as DNA: TGTGCCAGCAGCGTTCTGGCAGACACCTACAATGAGCAGTTCTTC.

This chain uses TRBV7-2 with TRBJ2-5; D gene uncertain. The germline V gene has CDR1 SGHTA and CDR2 FQGNSA. V lost 0 bases and J 0 bases, leaving 2 bases between the germline ends. The CDR3 is made up of 13 amino acids. The CDR3 region has the DNA TGTGCCAGCAGCTTAGCCAACCAAGAGACCCAGTACTTC. Its protein is CASSLANQETQYF. The variable domain in full, with the rest retrieved from reference TRBV7-2 and TRBJ2-5, is GAGVSQSPSNKVTEKGKDVELRCDPISGHTALYWYRQSLGQGLEFLIYFQGNSAPDKSGLPSDRFSAERTGGSVSTLTIQRTQQEDSAVYLCASSLANQETQYFGPGTRLLVL.

The chain is built from TRBV19 and TRBJ2-1, with 7 bases that match TRBD2. CDR3 size: 17 residues. Trimming at V came to 1 base and at J to 1 base, leaving 7 bases not matched to a gene. CDR1 and CDR2 from the germline V gene are LNHDA and SQIVND (reference sequence). The CDR3 nucleotides read TGTGCCAGTAGTATAGCCCGGGGGGTTAGGTCCTACAATGAGCAGTTCTTC. It encodes CASSIARGVRSYNEQFF.

This sequence joins TRBV27 and TRBJ2-2; 10 bases align to TRBD2. Losses at the gene ends were 5 bases for V and 3 bases for J; bases not matched to a gene: 3. The CDR3 spans 15 residues. From germline, CDR1 is MNHEY and CDR2 SMNVEV (reference sequence). This chain's CDR3 is CASSLAGVDTGELFF. The CDR3 DNA reads TGTGCCAGCAGTCTAGCGGGAGTCGACACCGGGGAGCTGTTTTTT.

The chain recombines TRBV21-1 with TRBJ1-1; TRBD1 reflects the table's D call only, with no check against the DNA. TRBV21-1 is marked as a pseudogene. The CDR3 extends over 15 amino acids. DNA of the CDR3: TGTGCCAGCAGCAAAGGTCGTGGGCGTTGGACTGAAGCTTTCTTT. This translates into CASSKGRGRWTEAFF.

The V call is TRBV6-6, the J call TRBJ2-1, with TRBD2 matching over 10 bases. The J segment lost 6 bases and the V segment lost 2 bases, leaving 7 bases of the junction unmatched. The CDR3 is 16 amino acids. The germline gives CDR1 MNHNY, CDR2 SVGAGI (reference sequence). The CDR3 region is CASSYTLPSGSNEQFF. CDR3 in DNA: TGTGCCAGCAGTTACACCCTCCCTAGCGGGAGCAATGAGCAGTTCTTC.

The genes are TRBV27 and TRBJ2-1, with 8 bases fitting TRBD2. Trimming took 7 bases from V and 5 from J; bases not matched to a gene: 4. The CDR3 covers 13 residues. The V gene's germline CDR1 is MNHEY and CDR2 SMNVEV (reference sequence). In DNA form, the CDR3 reads TGTGCCAGCAAGCGGGGGTCAGACAATGAGCAGTTCTTC. Residues: CASKRGSDNEQFF.

The chain links TRBV19 to TRBJ2-3; a possible D gene is TRBD1 (5 bases). This CDR3 spans 13 amino acids. V was clipped by 1 base and J by 6 bases, with 8 bases between them. In germline, CDR1 is LNHDA, CDR2 SQIVND (reference sequence). The CDR3 is CASSIGGVDTQYF. In DNA, the CDR3 is TGTGCCAGTAGTATAGGGGGCGTGGATACGCAGTATTTT.

In this sample, this clone turned up a few times. The chain joins TRBV9 to TRBJ1-6, with TRBD1 matching over 8 bases. Trimming took 0 bases from V and 8 from J; bases not matched to a gene: 1. CDR1 and CDR2 from the germline V gene are SGDLS and YYNGEE. This CDR3 has 14 amino acids. As DNA, the CDR3 is TGTGCCAGCAGCGTAGCAGGGGGCGATTCACCCCTCCACTTT. This gives the protein CASSVAGGDSPLHF.

This clone was observed a single time. The J gene is TRBJ2-7, the V gene TRBV13; 7 bases fit TRBD2. The trim removed 2 bases at V and 3 bases at J, leaving 4 bases unmatched. CDR3 length equals 14 residues. Germline CDR1 and CDR2: PRHDT and FYEKMQ (reference sequence). The chain's CDR3 is CASSLTRGDYEQYF. The CDR3 bases are TGTGCCAGCAGCTTAACTCGGGGGGACTACGAGCAGTACTTC.

The rearrangement uses TRBV18 and TRBJ1-4; possible D gene TRBD1, 5 bases. The germline V gene has CDR1 KGHSH and CDR2 LQKENI. The CDR3 is 13 amino acids. V lost 5 bases to trimming and J lost 7 bases, with 11 bases between them. In DNA form, the CDR3 reads TGTGCCAGCTCATTCGGGGGAAGTGAAAAACTGTTTTTT. Protein product: CASSFGGSEKLFF.

This rearrangement joins TRBV7-2 to TRBJ2-7; a possible D gene is TRBD1 (5 bases). V lost 4 bases and J 6 bases, leaving 16 bases between the germline ends. In germline, CDR1 is SGHTA, CDR2 FQGNSA. This CDR3 is 14 amino acids long. CDR3 sequence: CASSSQGVAGEQYF. In nucleotides, the CDR3 is TGTGCCAGCAGCTCCCAGGGTGTAGCTGGCGAGCAGTACTTC. Full variable domain (rest looked up from reference TRBV7-2 and TRBJ2-7): GAGVSQSPSNKVTEKGKDVELRCDPISGHTALYWYRQSLGQGLEFLIYFQGNSAPDKSGLPSDRFSAERTGGSVSTLTIQRTQQEDSAVYLCASSSQGVAGEQYFGPGTRLTVT.

This clone was detected a few times. J is TRBJ1-1 and V is TRBV5-1; possibly TRBD1 for D (6 bases). Germline-derived CDR1 and CDR2 are SGHRS and YFSETQ. Trimming left V 5 bases short and J 1 base short, with 9 bases between. The length of the CDR3 is 13 residues. This CDR3 reads CASRSGQNTEAFF. Written as DNA, the CDR3 is TGCGCCAGCAGATCGGGACAGAACACTGAAGCTTTCTTT.

This clone has only one observation. CDR3 DNA: TGTGCCAGCAGCCACTCGACTGAAACGAACACTGAAGCTTTCTTT. This codes for CASSHSTETNTEAFF. This sequence joins TRBV14 and TRBJ1-1; D unclear. V was cut by 3 bases and J by 1 base, with 12 bases left in between. This CDR3 is built from 15 residues. CDR1 and CDR2 from the germline V gene are SGHDN and FVKESK.

The J gene is TRBJ2-7, the V gene TRBV30, with D perhaps matching TRBD1 (6 bases). Germline CDR1 is GTSNPN and CDR2 is SVGIG (reference sequence). The CDR3 contains 14 residues. Trimming pared 4 bases from V and 2 bases from J, leaving 15 bases between. CDR3 in DNA: TGTGCCTGGAACATGGGGGCCCTCACCTACGAGCAGTACTTC. It codes for CAWNMGALTYEQYF. The full variable domain, completed using reference TRBV30 and TRBJ2-7, is SQTIHQWPATLVQPVGSPLSLECTVEGTSNPNLYWYRQAAGRGLQLLFYSVGIGQISSEVPQNLSASRPQDRQFILSSKKLLLSDSGFYLCAWNMGALTYEQYFGPGTRLTVT.

This clone was found a few times. The gene calls are TRBV5-1 and TRBJ1-3; D not certain. This CDR3 contains 17 residues. Germline V lookup: CDR1 SGHRS, CDR2 YFSETQ. Trimming took 2 bases from V and 0 from J, leaving 15 bases between them. The CDR3 DNA is TGCGCCAGCAGCTTTGATGGGCCCACCCGCTCTGGAAACACCATATATTTT. Amino acid sequence: CASSFDGPTRSGNTIYF.